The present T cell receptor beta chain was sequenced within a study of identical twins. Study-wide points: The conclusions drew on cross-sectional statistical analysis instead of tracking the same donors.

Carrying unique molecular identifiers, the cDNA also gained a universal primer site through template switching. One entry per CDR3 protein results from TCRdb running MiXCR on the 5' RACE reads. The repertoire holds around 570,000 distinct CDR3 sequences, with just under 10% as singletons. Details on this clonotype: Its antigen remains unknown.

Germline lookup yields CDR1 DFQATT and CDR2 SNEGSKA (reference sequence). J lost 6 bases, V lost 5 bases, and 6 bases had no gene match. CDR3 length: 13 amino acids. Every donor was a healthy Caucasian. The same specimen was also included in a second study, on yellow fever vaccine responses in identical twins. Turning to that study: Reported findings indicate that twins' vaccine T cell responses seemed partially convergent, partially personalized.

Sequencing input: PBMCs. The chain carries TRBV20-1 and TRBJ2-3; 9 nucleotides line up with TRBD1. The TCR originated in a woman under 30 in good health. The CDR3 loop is CSALGQGGDTQYF. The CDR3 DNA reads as TGCAGTGCTCTGGGACAGGGAGGGGATACGCAGTATTTT.